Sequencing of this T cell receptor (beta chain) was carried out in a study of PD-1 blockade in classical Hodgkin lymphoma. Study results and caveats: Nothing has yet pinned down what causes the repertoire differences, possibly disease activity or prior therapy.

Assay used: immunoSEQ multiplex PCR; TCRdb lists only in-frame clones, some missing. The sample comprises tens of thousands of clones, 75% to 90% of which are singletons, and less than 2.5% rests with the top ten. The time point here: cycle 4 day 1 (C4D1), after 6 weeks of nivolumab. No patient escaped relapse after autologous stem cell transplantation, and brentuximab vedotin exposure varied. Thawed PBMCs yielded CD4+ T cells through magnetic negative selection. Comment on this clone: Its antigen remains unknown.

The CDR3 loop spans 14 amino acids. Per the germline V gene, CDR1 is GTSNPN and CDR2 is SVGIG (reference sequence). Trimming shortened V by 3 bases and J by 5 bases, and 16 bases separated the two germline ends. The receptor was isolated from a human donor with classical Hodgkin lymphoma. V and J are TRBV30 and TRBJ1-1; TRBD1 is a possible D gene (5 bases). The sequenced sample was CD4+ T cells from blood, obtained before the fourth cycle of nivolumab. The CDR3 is CAWSRGGGRTEAFF. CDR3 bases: TGTGCCTGGAGCCGGGGCGGGGGAAGGACTGAAGCTTTCTTT.